This T cell receptor beta chain was obtained from a study of blood T cell repertoires in COVID-19. Whole-study context: COVID-19 samples, acute and convalescent, were from the United States, Italy and Spain. T cells, B-cell-depleted T cells, or PBMCs supplied cDNA or gDNA.

With V trimmed by 6 bases and J by 9 bases, 6 bases remained unmatched. CDR3 size: 14 residues. Germline values: CDR1 KGHSH, CDR2 LQKENI. Assay used: immunoSEQ multiplex PCR; TCRdb lists only in-frame clones, some missing. The table has approximately 90,000 clones, roughly 80% seen once. V usage is TRBV18 and J usage is TRBJ1-6; TRBD1 matches at 9 bases. The sequence was obtained from a human donor in a cohort sampled during active COVID-19. Sequencing was done on a sample of peripheral blood. CDR3 in DNA: TGTGCCAGCTCTCCGGACAGGGGTAGTTCACCCCTCCACTTT. Amino acid sequence: CASSPDRGSSPLHF.